Following are 27 T cell receptor beta chains from one sample sequenced in a study of tumor and adjacent non-tumor tissue in lung cancer. No cell sorting was done before RNA was extracted from the tissue. This non-tumor lung sample came from over 3 cm beyond the tumor edge. The library came from three nested PCR rounds adapted from ARM-PCR protocols. TCRdb used MiXCR to reprocess the multiplex PCR reads, holding one entry per CDR3 protein. The data show roughly 90,000 distinct CDR3 sequences, with approximately 73% seen just once and 21% held by the top ten. Sequenced input: distant non-tumor lung tissue. These receptors originate from a woman between 45 and 65 years old with non-small cell lung cancer.

About this clonotype: The junction differs from germline at one of its ends, possibly a read error. This chain connects TRBV11-2 to TRBJ2-5, with 8 bases fitting TRBD1. CDR3 size: 14 residues. Germline values: CDR1 SGHAT, CDR2 FQNNGV. CDR3 bases: TGTACCAGCAGCATACCAGGGGGCTCGGAGATCCAGTACTTC. It specifies CTSSIPGGSEIQYF.

About this clonotype itself: The junction does not match germline at one end; this may be a read error. The chain recombines TRBV29-1 with TRBJ1-2, with D perhaps matching TRBD1 (5 bases). Germline V gene data show CDR1 as SQVTM and CDR2 as ANQGSEA. The CDR3 runs to 18 residues. CDR3 coding DNA: TGCAGGGTTGAGCCCCCCGAGGGAAAAGGGGAGAAAGGATGGGACTACACCTTC. Translation: CRVEPPEGKGEKGWDYTF.

Comment on this clonotype: Relative to the germline gene, one junction end is altered; a read error may explain this. The chain links TRBV6-1 to TRBJ1-2; the D is unclear. CDR1 and CDR2 from the germline V gene are MNHNS and SASEGT. The CDR3 is 16 amino acids. CDR3 protein: CANSEGPSAPFYSYTF. The CDR3 DNA is TGTGCCAACAGTGAAGGCCCCTCGGCCCCTTTCTATAGCTACACCTTC.

Many counts were recorded for this clonotype. V is TRBV28 and J is TRBJ1-2; TRBD1 aligns across 7 bases. V shed 3 bases, J shed 5 bases, and the junction held 6 bases outside the gene matches. The germline CDR1 and CDR2 sequences are MDHEN and SYDVKM. The CDR3 runs 14 residues. The CDR3 is CASSFGGTDYGYTF. In DNA form, the CDR3 reads TGTGCCAGCAGTTTCGGCGGGACAGATTATGGCTACACCTTC.

With regard to this clonotype: An end of the junction differs from the germline gene, which may be a read error. This chain connects TRBV12-3 or TRBV12-4 to TRBJ2-7; a possible D gene is TRBD1 (5 bases). The CDR3 spans 12 residues. CDR3 nucleotide sequence: TGTACCAGCAGTAACACAGGTTACGTGCAGTACTTC. It specifies CTSSNTGYVQYF.

This clonotype was seen a few times. A much larger clone lies one base from this, so it may be a read error. The rearrangement uses TRBV6-1 and TRBJ2-2, with 7 nucleotides matching TRBD1. V shed 6 bases and J 1 base; nucleotides not matched to a gene: 17. Per the germline V gene, CDR1 is MNHNS and CDR2 is SASEGT. There are 19 residues in the CDR3. DNA of the CDR3: TGTGCCAGCAGCGAGACAGGGCTTGGGAAGGACTTGAACACCGGGGAGCTGTTTTTT. Amino acids: CASSETGLGKDLNTGELFF.

This chain joins TRBV29-1 and TRBJ2-1; D might be TRBD2 (5 bases). Germline V gene sequence: CDR1 SQVTM, CDR2 ANQGSEA. This CDR3 contains 15 residues. The CDR3 region has the DNA TGCAACGCCGGGGATGGGGTAGCAGGTTCCAATGAGCAGTTCTTC. Amino acids: CNAGDGVAGSNEQFF.

This chain links TRBV29-1 with TRBJ2-5; D gene uncertain. Germline-derived CDR1 and CDR2 are SQVTM and ANQGSEA. This CDR3 region has 14 residues. V was pared by 8 bases and J by 4 bases, with 20 bases between. In DNA, the CDR3 is TGCAGCATAGAGGACGGCTCAAACCTAGAGACCCAGTACTTC. Protein sequence: CSIEDGSNLETQYF.

Comment on this clonotype: A read error may produce the germline difference seen at one junction end. J is TRBJ2-2 and V is TRBV5-1, with D maybe TRBD1 (6 bases). The germline V gene encodes CDR1 SGHRS and CDR2 YFSETQ. This CDR3 is 15 amino acids long. The CDR3 bases are TGCGCCAGCAGCTCTGGACAGCTGAACGCCGGGGAGCTGTTTTTT. Its protein is CASSSGQLNAGELFF.

This clonotype has a handful of counts. Sequence at one end of the junction differs from germline and may be a read error. The rearrangement uses TRBV30 and TRBJ1-1; possible D gene TRBD1, 6 bases. Germline V gene data show CDR1 as GTSNPN and CDR2 as SVGIG (reference sequence). The CDR3 extends over 18 amino acids. The CDR3 reads CAWSVGGVWMIKNTGAFF. The CDR3 DNA reads TGTGCCTGGAGTGTTGGGGGCGTATGGATGATCAAGAACACTGGAGCTTTCTTT.

This clonotype was counted ten times or more. The V call is TRBV14, the J call TRBJ1-2; D may be TRBD1 (6 bases). This CDR3 is 13 amino acids long. Germline V gene lookup returns CDR1 SGHDN and CDR2 FVKESK. The germline V and J ends were trimmed by 6 bases and 3 bases, with 11 bases remaining between them. As DNA, the CDR3 is TGTGCCAGCAGTGGGGGGCTTCACTATGGCTACACCTTC. Translated, it gives CASSGGLHYGYTF.

As regards this clonotype: It is likely a read error, because the conserved phenylalanine at the end of the CDR3 is missing. V gene TRBV6-6 combines with J gene TRBJ1-6; D is uncertain. V was cut by 6 bases and J by 11 bases, with 23 bases left in between. This CDR3 has 16 amino acids. Germline V CDR1 and CDR2: MNHNY, SVGAGI (reference sequence). In DNA, the CDR3 is TGTGCCAGCAGATACGCCCCTGAGCCCGTTGGGACACCCCTCCACCTT. Residues: CASRYAPEPVGTPLHL.

To note about this clonotype: One end of the junction is discordant with germline, which a read error may explain. This chain joins TRBV7-9 and TRBJ2-7; a weak D match, TRBD2 (6 bases). There are 13 residues in the CDR3. CDR1 is SEHNR, CDR2 FQNEAQ, per germline (reference sequence). CDR3 DNA sequence: TGTGCCTGCAGCCCCGGGACTGATTACGACCAGTACTTC. Residues: CACSPGTDYDQYF.

With regard to this clonotype: Germline and junction disagree at one end, which may indicate a read error. The genes are TRBV6-5 and TRBJ1-2; D perhaps matches TRBD1 (6 bases). Germline V gene lookup returns CDR1 MNHEY and CDR2 SVGAGI. The CDR3 consists of 16 residues. DNA of the CDR3: TGTGCCACCGTCTTTTCGGGGGCAGGAGCTAACTATGGCTACACATTC. Translation: CATVFSGAGANYGYTF.

As regards this clonotype: The junction departs from the called germline gene at one end, perhaps through a read error. The genes are TRBV4-1 and TRBJ2-3; 8 bases map to TRBD2. CDR3 size: 13 residues. Germline V gene data show CDR1 as MGHRA and CDR2 as YSYEKL. The CDR3 spells CASQTSVIDMQYF. The CDR3 DNA sequence: TGCGCCAGTCAGACTAGCGTCATAGATATGCAGTATTTT.

To note about this clonotype: It is likely a read error, because the conserved phenylalanine at the end of the CDR3 is missing. In nucleotides, the CDR3 is TGTGCCAGCAGCCAGCCGACTAGTGAGATAAACTCCTACGAGCAGTACTTA. Protein sequence: CASSQPTSEINSYEQYL. The chain combines TRBV11-2 with TRBJ2-7, with D maybe TRBD2 (6 bases). Germline assignment: CDR1 SGHAT and CDR2 FQNNGV. CDR3 length equals 17 residues. The V end was cut by 5 bases, the J end by 0 bases, with 20 bases between.

This clonotype was seen a single time. An end of the junction differs from the germline gene, which may be a read error. J is TRBJ2-1 and V is TRBV6-2 or TRBV6-3; D not resolved. Germline V gene lookup returns CDR1 MNHEY and CDR2 SVGEGT. The CDR3 covers 13 residues. CDR3 in amino acids: CASSLTSYNEQFF. Written as DNA, the CDR3 is TGTGCTAGCAGTTTAACCTCTTACAATGAGCAGTTCTTC.

The gene calls are TRBV6-1 and TRBJ1-2; the D gene is possibly TRBD1 (5 bases). V gave up 6 bases and J gave up 10 bases, with 21 bases separating them. Looked up from germline, CDR1 is MNHNS and CDR2 is SASEGT. The CDR3 contains 14 residues. The CDR3 coding sequence is TGTGCCAGCAGGGGCAGGGCCAAGGTCGATGACTACACCTTC. Translating gives CASRGRAKVDDYTF.

The gene calls are TRBV29-1 and TRBJ1-1; no reliable D call. Germline V gene data show CDR1 as SQVTM and CDR2 as ANQGSEA. The ends were cut back, 3 bases at V and 6 bases at J, with 11 bases in the middle. CDR3 length: 12 residues. CDR3 in DNA: TGCAGCGTTGACAGGACTGGGGCTGAAGCTTTCTTT. Protein: CSVDRTGAEAFF.

Regarding this clonotype: A read error may account for a junction end that differs from germline. The chain recombines TRBV12-3 or TRBV12-4 with TRBJ2-7; 7 positions agree with TRBD1. This CDR3 comprises 16 residues. The CDR3 spells CVSSLALRGLENEQHF. In DNA, the CDR3 is TGTGTCAGCAGTTTAGCGCTAAGGGGGCTGGAAAACGAGCAGCACTTC.

As to this clonotype: Germline is not matched at one junction end, which may reflect a read error. The chain combines TRBV11-2 with TRBJ1-1; D unclear. CDR1 is SGHAT, CDR2 FQNNGV, per germline. This CDR3 comprises 17 residues. The CDR3 region is CASSLGGPKGMNTEALF. As DNA, the CDR3 is TGTGCCAGCAGCTTAGGCGGGCCCAAAGGTATGAATACTGAAGCTTTATTC.

The rearrangement joins TRBV19 to TRBJ1-1, with D maybe TRBD1 (6 bases). CDR3 length: 16 amino acids. The V gene lost 1 base and the J gene lost 1 base, with 13 bases spanning the gap. The germline gives CDR1 LNHDA, CDR2 SQIVND (reference sequence). The CDR3 loop reads CASSIADDRSNTEAFF. CDR3 sequence (DNA): TGTGCCAGTAGTATAGCCGATGACAGGTCGAACACTGAAGCTTTCTTT.

About this clonotype: The junction and the germline gene differ at one end; a read error may be behind it. The rearrangement links TRBV20-1 to TRBJ2-7; 7 nucleotides align to TRBD2. CDR3 length: 15 amino acids. The germline V gene has CDR1 DFQATT and CDR2 SNEGSKA (reference sequence). CDR3 DNA sequence: TGTAATGCTAGGGGAGGGAGGTCTCACAACTACGAGCAGTACTTC. Its translation is CNARGGRSHNYEQYF.

The rearrangement uses TRBV29-1 and TRBJ2-1; 10 bases are a match to TRBD2. The CDR3 totals 13 residues. Germline assignment: CDR1 SQVTM and CDR2 ANQGSEA. CDR3 in amino acids: CRAKKREGGERFF. DNA of the CDR3: TGCAGAGCCAAGAAGCGGGAGGGAGGTGAGCGATTCTTC.

In the case of this clonotype: The germline gene is not matched at one end of the junction; a read error may be the cause. The J gene is TRBJ1-3, the V gene TRBV6-6; the D gene is possibly TRBD1 (6 bases). The length of the CDR3 is 16 residues. The germline CDR1 and CDR2 sequences are MNHNY and SVGAGI (reference sequence). CDR3 coding DNA: TGTGTCAGCAGTTACGACTTAGGGGGTACTGGAAACACCATATATTTT. Translation: CVSSYDLGGTGNTIYF.

This rearrangement joins TRBV6-5 to TRBJ2-3; the match to TRBD1 covers 10 bases. This CDR3 has 16 residues. From germline, CDR1 is MNHEY and CDR2 SVGAGI. Trimming cost V 10 bases and J 1 base; bases outside gene matches: 11. DNA of the CDR3: TGTGCCAACAGCCCCGGGACAGGGGCACGCACAGATACGCAGTATTTT. It encodes CANSPGTGARTDTQYF.

As for this clonotype: One base away lies a much larger clone, so this may be a sequencing read error. This chain joins TRBV20-1 and TRBJ2-1; TRBD2 aligns across 9 bases. The CDR3 covers 14 residues. Germline CDR1 DFQATT, CDR2 SNEGSKA (reference sequence). The CDR3 sequence: CRASGVPGKNEQFF. CDR3 in DNA: TGCAGAGCTAGCGGGGTGCCGGGGAAGAATGAGCAGTTCTTC.